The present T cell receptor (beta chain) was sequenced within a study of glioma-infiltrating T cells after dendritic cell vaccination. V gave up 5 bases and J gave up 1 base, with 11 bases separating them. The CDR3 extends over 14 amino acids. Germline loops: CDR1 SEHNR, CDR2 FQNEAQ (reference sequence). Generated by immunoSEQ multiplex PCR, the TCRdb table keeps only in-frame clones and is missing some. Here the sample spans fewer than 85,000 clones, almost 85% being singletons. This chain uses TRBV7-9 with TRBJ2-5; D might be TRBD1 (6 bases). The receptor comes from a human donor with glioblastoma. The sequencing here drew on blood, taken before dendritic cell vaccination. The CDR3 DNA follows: TGTGCCAGCAGCAAGACAGGCACCCAAGAGACCCAGTACTTC. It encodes CASSKTGTQETQYF. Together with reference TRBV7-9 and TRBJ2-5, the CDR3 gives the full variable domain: DTGVSQNPRHKITKRGQNVTFRCDPISEHNRLYWYRQTLGQGPEFLTYFQNEAQLEKSRLLSDRFSAERPKGSFSTLEIQRTEQGDSAMYLCASSKTGTQETQYFGPGTRLLVL.